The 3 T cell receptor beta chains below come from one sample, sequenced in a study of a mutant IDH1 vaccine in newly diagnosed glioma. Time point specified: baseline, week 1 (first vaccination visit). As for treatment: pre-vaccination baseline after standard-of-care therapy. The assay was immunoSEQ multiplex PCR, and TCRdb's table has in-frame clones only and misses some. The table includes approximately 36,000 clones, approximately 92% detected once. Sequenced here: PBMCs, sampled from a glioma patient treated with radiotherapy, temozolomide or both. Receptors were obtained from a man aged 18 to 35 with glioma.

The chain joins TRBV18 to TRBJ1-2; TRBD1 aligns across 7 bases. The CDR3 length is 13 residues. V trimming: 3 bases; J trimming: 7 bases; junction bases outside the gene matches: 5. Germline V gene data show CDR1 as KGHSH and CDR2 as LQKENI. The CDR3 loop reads CASSPVRQGGYTF. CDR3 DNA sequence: TGTGCCAGCTCACCGGTGCGACAGGGTGGCTACACCTTC.

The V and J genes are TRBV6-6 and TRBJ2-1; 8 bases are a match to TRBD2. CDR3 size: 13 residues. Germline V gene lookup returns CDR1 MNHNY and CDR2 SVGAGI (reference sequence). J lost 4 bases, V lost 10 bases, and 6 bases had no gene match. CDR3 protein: CATKRGTYNEQFF. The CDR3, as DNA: TGTGCCACAAAGCGGGGGACATACAATGAGCAGTTCTTC.

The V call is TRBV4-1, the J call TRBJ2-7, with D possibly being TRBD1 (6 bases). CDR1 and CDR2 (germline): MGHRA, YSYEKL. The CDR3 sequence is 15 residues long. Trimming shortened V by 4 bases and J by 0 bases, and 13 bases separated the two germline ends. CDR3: CASSPRDTDSYEQYF. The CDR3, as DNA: TGCGCCAGCAGCCCCCGGGACACCGACTCCTACGAGCAGTACTTC.